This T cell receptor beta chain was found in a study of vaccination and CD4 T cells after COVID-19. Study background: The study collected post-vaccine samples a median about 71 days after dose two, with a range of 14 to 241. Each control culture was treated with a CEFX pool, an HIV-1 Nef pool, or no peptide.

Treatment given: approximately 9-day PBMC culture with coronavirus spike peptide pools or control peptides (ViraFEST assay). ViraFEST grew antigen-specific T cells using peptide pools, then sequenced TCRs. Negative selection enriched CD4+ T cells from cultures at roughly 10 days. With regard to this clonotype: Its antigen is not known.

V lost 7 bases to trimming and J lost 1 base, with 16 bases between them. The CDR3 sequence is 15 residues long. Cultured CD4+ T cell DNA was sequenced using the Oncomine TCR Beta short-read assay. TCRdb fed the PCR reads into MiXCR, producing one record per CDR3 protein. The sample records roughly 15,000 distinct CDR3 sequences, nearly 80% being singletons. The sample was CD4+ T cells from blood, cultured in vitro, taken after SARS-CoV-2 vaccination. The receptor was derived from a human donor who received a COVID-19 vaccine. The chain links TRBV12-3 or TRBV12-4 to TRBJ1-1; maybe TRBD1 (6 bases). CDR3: CASTPGGAKNTEAFF. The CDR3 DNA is TGTGCCAGCACCCCCGGGGGGGCGAAGAACACTGAAGCTTTCTTT.